This TCR beta chain comes out of a study of lymphopenia after photon versus proton radiotherapy. The germline gives CDR1 MNHEY, CDR2 SVGAGI. J gave up 0 bases and V 7 bases, and 2 bases lay outside the gene matches. There are 14 residues in the CDR3. Generated by immunoSEQ multiplex PCR, the TCRdb table keeps only in-frame clones and is missing some. In the table there are 45,000 to 65,000 clones, around 88% of which are singletons. In the case of this clone: The antigen is not known.

General observations from the study: Under photons, naive T cells and diversity fell while effector/memory populations rose. After the lymphocyte nadir, photon-treated repertoires showed oligoclonal expansion, especially of CD8+ Temra cells. Survival link was tested only in deceased patients; proton benefit remains a possibility. Post-nadir TCR diversity decline inversely tracked overall survival among those who died.

The source material was peripheral blood, sampled from a patient treated with photon-based radiotherapy. The source of this sequence is a man over 45 with gastric cancer. This sequence joins TRBV6-5 and TRBJ2-2; 7 nucleotides line up with TRBD1. CDR3 in DNA: TGTGCCAGCACGCAGGGGGCGAACACCGGGGAGCTGTTTTTT. Its translation is CASTQGANTGELFF.